This T cell receptor beta chain was obtained from a study of shared clonotypes between healthy human individuals. In the study overall: CD4 naive and memory got three plates each, CD8 naive two, CD8 memory one. Findings and caveats of the study: Of the naive CD4 clonotypes, about 5.4% were shared across a few donors.

As defined, naive CD8 cells were CD45RO-negative and positively selected for CCR7, with terminally differentiated effector memory CD45RA+ cells excluded. There were no recent acute infections or vaccinations among the donors, who were healthy HIV-negative adults. With respect to this clone: Its matching antigen is unknown.

Generated by immunoSEQ multiplex PCR, the TCRdb table keeps only in-frame clones and is missing some. The repertoire consists of 1.5 million to 2.5 million clones, with about 95% occurring once and the leading ten covering less than 1.5%. Trimming at V came to 3 bases and at J to 7 bases, leaving 9 bases not matched to a gene. Germline V gene lookup returns CDR1 MGHRA and CDR2 YSYEKL. The CDR3 length is 15 residues. This chain uses TRBV4-1 with TRBJ2-7, with 10 positions matching TRBD2. Sequenced input: naive CD8+ T cells sorted from blood. The clonotype originates from a man aged 18 to 30 in good health. The CDR3 protein is CASSQGGLASGEQYF. CDR3 in DNA: TGCGCCAGCAGCCAGGGGGGACTAGCGAGTGGAGAGCAGTACTTC.